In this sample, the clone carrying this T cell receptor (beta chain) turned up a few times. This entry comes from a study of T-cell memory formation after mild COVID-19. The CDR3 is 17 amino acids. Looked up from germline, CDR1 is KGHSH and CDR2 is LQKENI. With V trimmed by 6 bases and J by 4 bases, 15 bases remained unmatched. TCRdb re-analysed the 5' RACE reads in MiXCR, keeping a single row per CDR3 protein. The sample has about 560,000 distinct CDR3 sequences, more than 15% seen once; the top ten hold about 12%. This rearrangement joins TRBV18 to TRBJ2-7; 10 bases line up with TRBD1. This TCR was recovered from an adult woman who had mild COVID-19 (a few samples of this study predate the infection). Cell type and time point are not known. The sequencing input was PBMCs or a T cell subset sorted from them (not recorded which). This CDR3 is CASSPPSMGQGSYEQYF. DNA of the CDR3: TGTGCCAGCTCCCCCCCATCCATGGGACAGGGGTCGTACGAGCAGTACTTC.